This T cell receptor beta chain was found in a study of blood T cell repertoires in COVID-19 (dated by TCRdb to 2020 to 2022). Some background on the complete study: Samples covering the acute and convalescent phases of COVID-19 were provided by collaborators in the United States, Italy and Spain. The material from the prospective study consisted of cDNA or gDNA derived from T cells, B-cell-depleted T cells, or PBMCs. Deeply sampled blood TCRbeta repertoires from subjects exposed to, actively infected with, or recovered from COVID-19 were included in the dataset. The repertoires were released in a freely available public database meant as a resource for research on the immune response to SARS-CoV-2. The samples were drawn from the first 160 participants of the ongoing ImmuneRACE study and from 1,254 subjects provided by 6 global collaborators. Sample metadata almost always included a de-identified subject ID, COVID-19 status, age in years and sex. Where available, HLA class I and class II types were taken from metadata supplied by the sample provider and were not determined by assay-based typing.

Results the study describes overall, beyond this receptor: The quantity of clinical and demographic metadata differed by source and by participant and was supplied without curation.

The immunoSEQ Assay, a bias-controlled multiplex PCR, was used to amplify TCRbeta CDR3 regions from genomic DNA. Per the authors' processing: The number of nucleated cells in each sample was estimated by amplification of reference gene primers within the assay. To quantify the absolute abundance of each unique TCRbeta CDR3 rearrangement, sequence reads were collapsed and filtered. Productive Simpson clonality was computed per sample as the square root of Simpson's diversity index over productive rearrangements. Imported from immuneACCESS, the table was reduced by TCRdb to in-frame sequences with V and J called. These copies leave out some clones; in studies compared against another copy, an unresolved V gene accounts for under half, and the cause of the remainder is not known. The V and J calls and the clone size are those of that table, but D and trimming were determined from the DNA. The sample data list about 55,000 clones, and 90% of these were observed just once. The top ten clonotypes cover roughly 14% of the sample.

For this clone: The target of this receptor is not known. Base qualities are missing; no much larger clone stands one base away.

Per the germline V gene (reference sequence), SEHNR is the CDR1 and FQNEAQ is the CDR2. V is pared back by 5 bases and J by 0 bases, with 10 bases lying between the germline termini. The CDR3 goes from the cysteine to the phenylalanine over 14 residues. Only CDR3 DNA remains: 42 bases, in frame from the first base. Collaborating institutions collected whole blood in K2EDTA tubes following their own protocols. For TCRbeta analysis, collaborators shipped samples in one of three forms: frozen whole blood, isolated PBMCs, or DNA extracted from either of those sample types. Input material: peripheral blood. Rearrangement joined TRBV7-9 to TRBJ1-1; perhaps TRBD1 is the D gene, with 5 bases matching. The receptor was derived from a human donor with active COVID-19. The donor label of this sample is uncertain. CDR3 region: CASSVTALNTEAFF. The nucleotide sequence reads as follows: TGTGCCAGCAGCGTGACAGCCCTGAACACTGAAGCTTTCTTT.